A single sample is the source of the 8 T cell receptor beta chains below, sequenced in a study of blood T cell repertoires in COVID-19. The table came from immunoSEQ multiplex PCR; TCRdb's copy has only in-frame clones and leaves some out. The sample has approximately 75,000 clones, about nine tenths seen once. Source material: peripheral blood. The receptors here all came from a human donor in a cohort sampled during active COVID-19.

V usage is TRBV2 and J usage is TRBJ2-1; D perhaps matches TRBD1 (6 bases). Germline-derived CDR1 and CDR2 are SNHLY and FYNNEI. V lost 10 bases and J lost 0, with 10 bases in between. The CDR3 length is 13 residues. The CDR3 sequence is CAIQGSSYNEQFF. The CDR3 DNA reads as TGTGCCATACAGGGTAGCTCCTACAATGAGCAGTTCTTC.

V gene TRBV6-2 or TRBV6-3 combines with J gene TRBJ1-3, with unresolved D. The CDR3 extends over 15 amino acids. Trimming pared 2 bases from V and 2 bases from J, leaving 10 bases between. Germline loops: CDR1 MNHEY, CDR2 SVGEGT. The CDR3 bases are TGTGCCAGCAGTTACGCCGCGGATCCTGGAAACACCATATATTTT. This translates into CASSYAADPGNTIYF.

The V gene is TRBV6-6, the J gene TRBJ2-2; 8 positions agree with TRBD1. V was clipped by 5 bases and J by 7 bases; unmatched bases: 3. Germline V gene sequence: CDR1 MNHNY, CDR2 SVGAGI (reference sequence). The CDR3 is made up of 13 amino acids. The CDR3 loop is CASSGQGVGELFF. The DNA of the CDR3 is TGTGCCAGCAGTGGACAGGGAGTCGGGGAGCTGTTTTTT.

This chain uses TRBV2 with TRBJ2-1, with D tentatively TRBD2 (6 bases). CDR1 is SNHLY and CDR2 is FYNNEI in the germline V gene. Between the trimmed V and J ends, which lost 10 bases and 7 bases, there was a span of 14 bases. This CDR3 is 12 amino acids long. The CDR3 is CATTQSGNEQFF. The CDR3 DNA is TGTGCCACCACGCAAAGCGGGAATGAGCAGTTCTTC. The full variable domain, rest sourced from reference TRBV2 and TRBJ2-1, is EPEVTQTPSHQVTQMGQEVILRCVPISNHLYFYWYRQILGQKVEFLVSFYNNEISEKSEIFDDQFSVERPDGSNFTLKIRSTKLEDSAMYFCATTQSGNEQFFGPGTRLTVL.

Here the CDR3 reads CASSPSAATPKETQYF. CDR3 bases: TGTGCCAGCTCACCCTCCGCGGCTACCCCTAAAGAGACCCAGTACTTC. The chain is built from TRBV18 and TRBJ2-5; D is unresolved. Trimming left V 3 bases short and J 3 bases short, with 17 bases between. The CDR3 covers 16 residues. CDR1 is KGHSH and CDR2 is LQKENI in the germline V gene.

The CDR3 spells CASSERDSMNTGELFF. The CDR3 coding sequence is TGCGCCAGCAGTGAACGGGACAGTATGAACACCGGGGAGCTGTTTTTT. J is TRBJ2-2 and V is TRBV10-1, with 7 bases identical to TRBD1. V was pared by 3 bases and J by 1 base, with 5 bases of the junction left unmatched. This CDR3 is 16 amino acids long. Germline values: CDR1 WNHNN, CDR2 SYGVQD (reference sequence).

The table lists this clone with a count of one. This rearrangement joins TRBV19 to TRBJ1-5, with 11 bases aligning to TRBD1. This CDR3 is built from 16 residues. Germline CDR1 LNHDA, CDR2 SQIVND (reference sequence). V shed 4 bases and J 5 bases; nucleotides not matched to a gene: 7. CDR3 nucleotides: TGTGCCAGTAGTAGGGGGCCGGGACAGGGGGATCAGCCCCAGCATTTT. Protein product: CASSRGPGQGDQPQHF.

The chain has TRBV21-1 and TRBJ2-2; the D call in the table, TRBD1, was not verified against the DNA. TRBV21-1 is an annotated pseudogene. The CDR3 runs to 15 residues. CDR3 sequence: CASSKGGPDTGELFF. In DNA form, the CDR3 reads TGTGCCAGCAGCAAAGGGGGGCCCGACACCGGGGAGCTGTTTTTT.